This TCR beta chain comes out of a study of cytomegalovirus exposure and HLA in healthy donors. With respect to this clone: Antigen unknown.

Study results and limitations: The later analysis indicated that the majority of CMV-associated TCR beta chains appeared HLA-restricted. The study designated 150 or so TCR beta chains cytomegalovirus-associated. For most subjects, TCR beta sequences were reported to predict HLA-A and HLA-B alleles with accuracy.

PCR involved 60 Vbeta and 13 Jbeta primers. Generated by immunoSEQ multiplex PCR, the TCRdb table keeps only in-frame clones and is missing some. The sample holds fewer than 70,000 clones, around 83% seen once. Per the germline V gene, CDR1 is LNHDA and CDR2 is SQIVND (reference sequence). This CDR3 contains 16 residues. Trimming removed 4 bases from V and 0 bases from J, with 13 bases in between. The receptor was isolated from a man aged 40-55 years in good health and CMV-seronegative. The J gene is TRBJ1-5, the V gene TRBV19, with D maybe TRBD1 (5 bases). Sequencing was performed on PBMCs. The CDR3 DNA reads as TGTGCCAGTAGTACTCCAGGGTCCTATAGCAATCAGCCCCAGCATTTT. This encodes CASSTPGSYSNQPQHF.